This TCR beta chain was identified in a study of blood T cells in healthy people across ages. Broader study findings: The fall in TCR beta diversity per million T cells was roughly linear with age.

Concerning this clonotype: Its cognate antigen is unknown.

Combining a sample-barcoded 5' primer with a J-beta primer mix, a second PCR ran for about 6 to 12 cycles. From the 5' RACE reads, TCRdb called clonotypes with MiXCR, one entry per CDR3 protein. The sample holds about 1.8 million distinct CDR3 sequences, around 50% seen once. The length of the CDR3 is 14 residues. Germline V gives CDR1 SQVTM, CDR2 ANQGSEA. The ends were cut back, 4 bases at V and 4 bases at J, with 15 bases in the middle. The sequenced material came from blood. The chain links TRBV29-1 to TRBJ2-3; D possibly uses TRBD1 or TRBD2 (6 bases each). This clonotype originated in a woman aged 40 to 49 in good health. This CDR3 is CSVVKQGGADTQYF. The CDR3 DNA is TGCAGCGTTGTAAAACAGGGAGGCGCAGATACGCAGTATTTT.